The 20 T cell receptor beta chains listed next were all sequenced from one sample in a study of T-cell reconstitution after alpha-beta-depleted transplantation in children. Library preparation (for TCRbeta) was performed with unique molecular identifiers. TCRdb fed the PCR reads into MiXCR, producing one record per CDR3 protein. The sample includes just over 950,000 distinct CDR3 sequences, about 31% of them seen just once. Source: PBMCs, mostly from graft donor cells, taken 360 days after TCRalphabeta/CD19-depleted stem cell transplant. Receptor source: a boy under three years old who had a stem cell transplant for SCID, so the T cells may come from the graft donor.

This clonotype occurred a few times. V is TRBV12-3 or TRBV12-4 and J is TRBJ2-3, with D possibly matching TRBD2 (5 bases). This CDR3 spans 15 amino acids. Trimming took off 8 bases at V and 1 base at J, with 16 bases between the two ends. The DNA of the CDR3 is TGTGCCAGCGGACGATCTTGGGGAGGCACAGATACGCAGTATTTT. The encoded protein is CASGRSWGGTDTQYF.

The V and J genes are TRBV2 and TRBJ2-1, with TRBD2 identical over 7 bases. V shed 8 bases and J 1 base; nucleotides not matched to a gene: 2. From germline, CDR1 is SNHLY and CDR2 FYNNEI. The CDR3 is made up of 13 amino acids. The CDR3 DNA is TGTGCCAGCGCGGGGGAATCCTACAATGAGCAGTTCTTC. This encodes CASAGESYNEQFF. The full variable domain, completed using reference TRBV2 and TRBJ2-1, is EPEVTQTPSHQVTQMGQEVILRCVPISNHLYFYWYRQILGQKVEFLVSFYNNEISEKSEIFDDQFSVERPDGSNFTLKIRSTKLEDSAMYFCASAGESYNEQFFGPGTRLTVL.

This chain uses TRBV14 with TRBJ2-7; 9 nucleotides match TRBD2. Looked up from germline, CDR1 is SGHDN and CDR2 is FVKESK. This CDR3 spans 16 amino acids. Trimming took 4 bases from V and 4 from J; bases not matched to a gene: 11. The CDR3 sequence: CASSRGLAGSFYEQYF. The CDR3 DNA reads as TGTGCCAGCAGCCGGGGGCTAGCGGGGTCCTTTTACGAGCAGTACTTC.

This clonotype was picked up many times. This sequence joins TRBV12-3 or TRBV12-4 and TRBJ2-2, with D possibly TRBD1 on 5 matching bases. This CDR3 comprises 14 residues. With 3 bases removed from V and 0 bases from J, the gap between germline ends came to 5 bases. The CDR3 loop reads CASSFRANTGELFF. Written as DNA, the CDR3 is TGTGCCAGCAGTTTCAGGGCGAACACCGGGGAGCTGTTTTTT.

The rearrangement joins TRBV20-1 to TRBJ1-2, with a tentative D call TRBD1 (5 bases). The CDR3 runs 16 residues. The germline V and J ends were trimmed by 3 bases and 2 bases, with 19 bases remaining between them. From germline, CDR1 is DFQATT and CDR2 SNEGSKA (reference sequence). The CDR3: CSARGTLLAPNYGYTF. CDR3 sequence (DNA): TGCAGTGCTAGGGGGACTCTTCTAGCCCCAAACTATGGCTACACCTTC.

The chain combines TRBV3-1 with TRBJ2-5; possible D gene TRBD1, 7 bases. The CDR3 is 16 residues long. V lost 4 bases, J lost 2 bases, and 17 bases lay in between. Germline CDR1 reads LGHDT; CDR2 reads YNNKEL (reference sequence). This chain's CDR3 is CASSPRQGGGQETQYF. CDR3 sequence (DNA): TGTGCCAGCAGCCCGAGACAGGGTGGGGGGCAAGAGACCCAGTACTTC.

The genes are TRBV5-1 and TRBJ2-7; D is uncertain. This CDR3 has 13 residues. The germline V gene has CDR1 SGHRS and CDR2 YFSETQ. Trimming removed 1 base from V and 2 bases from J, with 7 bases in between. The CDR3 DNA sequence: TGCGCCAGCAGCTTGAACCACGCCTACGAGCAGTACTTC. This sequence encodes CASSLNHAYEQYF.

The chain uses TRBV12-3 or TRBV12-4 and TRBJ2-7, with D maybe TRBD1 (5 bases). This CDR3 is built from 15 residues. V lost 5 bases to trimming and J lost 5 bases, with 19 bases between them. This CDR3 reads CASSVRTLHWDEQYF. The CDR3 bases are TGTGCCAGCAGTGTACGGACACTCCATTGGGACGAGCAGTACTTC.

The chain uses TRBV19 and TRBJ1-1; D unresolved. Germline values: CDR1 LNHDA, CDR2 SQIVND (reference sequence). V was pared by 1 base and J by 9 bases, with 9 bases between. This CDR3 is built from 12 residues. The CDR3, as DNA: TGTGCCAGTAGTATAGTCTCCACGCAAGCTTTCTTT. Its protein product is CASSIVSTQAFF.

The chain is built from TRBV20-1 and TRBJ1-4, with D possibly being TRBD1 (5 bases). The V and J ends lost 6 bases and 4 bases respectively, with 12 bases between them. In germline, CDR1 is DFQATT, CDR2 SNEGSKA (reference sequence). The CDR3 covers 13 residues. This CDR3 reads CSAMGPVNEKLFF. The CDR3 region has the DNA TGCAGTGCCATGGGACCGGTTAATGAAAAACTGTTTTTT.

This chain connects TRBV6-5 to TRBJ1-1, with unresolved D. Germline V gene lookup returns CDR1 MNHEY and CDR2 SVGAGI. CDR3 length: 15 residues. The ends were cut back, 0 bases at V and 3 bases at J, with 11 bases in the middle. CDR3 DNA sequence: TGTGCCAGCAGTTACTCGAAGAGAGGTTACACTGAAGCTTTCTTT. Residues: CASSYSKRGYTEAFF.

V is TRBV9 and J is TRBJ1-2, with 10 nucleotides matching TRBD1. V shed 0 bases and J 8 bases; nucleotides not matched to a gene: 13. Germline values: CDR1 SGDLS, CDR2 YYNGEE. This CDR3 comprises 17 residues. CDR3 protein: CASSVGAGTGVLRGYTF. In DNA, the CDR3 is TGTGCCAGCAGCGTAGGTGCCGGGACAGGGGTTTTGAGAGGCTACACCTTC.

The chain is built from TRBV12-3 or TRBV12-4 and TRBJ2-1; 7 nucleotides line up with TRBD2. Trimming took 8 bases from V and 4 from J; bases not matched to a gene: 14. The CDR3 loop spans 16 amino acids. The CDR3 region is CASRVGGDASYNEQFF. Here the CDR3 DNA reads TGTGCCAGCCGCGTGGGAGGGGACGCCAGTTACAATGAGCAGTTCTTC.

The rearrangement uses TRBV12-3 or TRBV12-4 and TRBJ2-7; 12 bases map to TRBD1. V lost 4 bases and J lost 4; bases outside the gene matches: 2. The CDR3 length is 14 residues. The CDR3 reads CASSWDRGLYEQYF. As DNA, the CDR3 is TGTGCCAGCAGTTGGGACAGGGGGCTTTACGAGCAGTACTTC.

The genes are TRBV3-1 and TRBJ1-5, with D hard to call. V was shortened by 4 bases and J by 0 bases, with 13 bases between the two germline ends. The CDR3 is made up of 16 amino acids. Germline CDR1 reads LGHDT; CDR2 reads YNNKEL (reference sequence). As DNA, the CDR3 is TGTGCCAGCAGCCCCGGCAGGCCCTATAGCAATCAGCCCCAGCATTTT. This translates into CASSPGRPYSNQPQHF. Full variable domain (missing parts from reference TRBV3-1 and TRBJ1-5): DTAVSQTPKYLVTQMGNDKSIKCEQNLGHDTMYWYKQDSKKFLKIMFSYNNKELIINETVPNRFSPKSPDKAHLNLHINSLELGDSAVYFCASSPGRPYSNQPQHFGDGTRLSIL.

V usage is TRBV12-3 or TRBV12-4 and J usage is TRBJ2-7; D is possibly TRBD2 (5 bases). Trimming cost V 5 bases and J 6 bases, with 17 bases left between them. The CDR3 is 14 amino acids. The CDR3 DNA follows: TGTGCCAGCAGTCCGGGTCGGGGAACCCCCGAGCAGTACTTC. Encoded protein: CASSPGRGTPEQYF.

This chain links TRBV7-3 with TRBJ2-2; either TRBD1 or TRBD2 may supply D (5 bases each). Trimming cost V 0 bases and J 4 bases, with 12 bases left between them. This CDR3 comprises 16 residues. CDR1 is SGHTA, CDR2 FQGTGA, per germline. CDR3 DNA sequence: TGTGCCAGCAGCTTAACTGGGACCTTGGGCACCGGGGAGCTGTTTTTT. Its protein is CASSLTGTLGTGELFF. The full variable domain, in which reference TRBV7-3 and TRBJ2-2 provide the parts outside the CDR3, is GAGVSQTPSNKVTEKGKYVELRCDPISGHTALYWYRQSLGQGPEFLIYFQGTGAADDSGLPNDRFFAVRPEGSVSTLKIQRTERGDSAVYLCASSLTGTLGTGELFFGEGSRLTVL.

The chain combines TRBV20-1 with TRBJ2-5; TRBD2 aligns across 7 bases. Germline CDR1 reads DFQATT; CDR2 reads SNEGSKA (reference sequence). The CDR3 covers 16 residues. V was clipped by 4 bases and J by 4 bases; unmatched bases: 15. In nucleotides, the CDR3 is TGCAGTGCTAACGTTGTTCCCAGCGGGGTTCGAGAGACCCAGTACTTC. Amino acids: CSANVVPSGVRETQYF.

This clonotype showed up just once. The chain employs TRBV9 and TRBJ2-5; 9 nucleotides agree with TRBD1. CDR3 length: 21 residues. The V segment lost 0 bases and the J segment 6 bases; nucleotides outside the gene matches: 24. CDR1 is SGDLS and CDR2 is YYNGEE in the germline V gene. The CDR3 DNA is TGTGCCAGCAGCGTAGAGCTCCCCTCCCTGACAGGGGGGCAGGGGTGGCAGACCCAGTACTTC. This codes for CASSVELPSLTGGQGWQTQYF.

This clonotype was observed a few times. This chain links TRBV5-1 with TRBJ2-5; tentative D call: TRBD1 (5 bases). With 0 bases removed from V and 1 base from J, the gap between germline ends came to 10 bases. The length of the CDR3 is 15 residues. Per germline, CDR1 SGHRS and CDR2 YFSETQ. CDR3 region: CASSLGVGVQETQYF. Written as DNA, the CDR3 is TGCGCCAGCAGCTTGGGGGTAGGGGTCCAAGAGACCCAGTACTTC.